What follows is one T cell receptor (beta chain) and its context. No antigen is known for it. The CDR3 covers 13 residues. Germline lookup yields CDR1 SGHNT and CDR2 YYREEE (reference sequence). The V end lost 0 bases, the J end lost 5 bases, and 8 bases lay between the germline ends. The data stem from a study of PD-L1 blockade in urothelial cancer. Study-level background: It was at 3 weeks (second dose) and 6 weeks after treatment start that blood was analyzed. Among blood samples, the median T cell count was approximately 150,000.

Overall study findings and caveats: Where pretreatment blood TCR clonality fell below the median, better survival was predicted.

Generated by immunoSEQ multiplex PCR, the TCRdb table keeps only in-frame clones and is missing some. The sample contains 120,000 or so clones, more than 70% of which appear only once. Time point noted: peripheral blood 6 weeks after treatment start. Each patient gave between 1 and 8 samples, pretreatment and on-treatment. Sequencing used PBMCs, obtained around atezolizumab (anti-PD-L1) treatment. This clonotype was obtained from a man aged 50 to 59 with urothelial cancer. The chain links TRBV5-4 to TRBJ1-2; D not resolved. The chain's CDR3 is CASSLDSSYGYTF. DNA for the CDR3: TGTGCCAGCAGCTTGGACAGTTCGTATGGCTACACCTTC.